This entry lists 28 T cell receptor beta chains sequenced from one sample in a study of blood T cells in healthy people across ages. Primed by a sample-barcoded 5' primer and a J-beta primer mix, a second PCR proceeded for 7 to 11 cycles. Via MiXCR, TCRdb re-called the 5' RACE reads, giving one row per CDR3 protein. The sample lists 650,000 to 1,000,000 distinct CDR3 sequences, about 36% occurring once. Input material: blood. Receptor source: a man between 18 and 35 years old in good health.

This clonotype showed up just a few times. The CDR3 nucleotides are TGCGCCAGCAGCTTGGCCAGGTCCCTCGATGAGCAGTTCTTC. Translation gives CASSLARSLDEQFF. The chain recombines TRBV5-1 with TRBJ2-1, with unresolved D. The CDR3 contains 14 residues. The V end lost 0 bases, the J end lost 8 bases, and 12 bases lay between the germline ends. Germline V gene data show CDR1 as SGHRS and CDR2 as YFSETQ.

The sample holds a few counts of this clonotype. This sequence joins TRBV12-3 or TRBV12-4 and TRBJ1-1, with 10 bases aligning to TRBD1. This CDR3 spans 14 amino acids. V dropped 5 bases and J dropped 4; count of bases not matched to a gene: 4. CDR3 in amino acids: CASSRTGGVTEAFF. DNA of the CDR3: TGTGCCAGCAGTCGGACAGGGGGGGTCACTGAAGCTTTCTTT.

CDR3 amino acids: CASGAMGPIPYNSPLHF. As DNA, the CDR3 is TGTGCCAGCGGTGCTATGGGACCGATTCCTTATAATTCACCCCTCCACTTT. The J gene is TRBJ1-6, the V gene TRBV12-3 or TRBV12-4; TRBD1 might be the D (5 bases). The CDR3 sequence is 17 residues long. The V and J ends lost 8 bases and 4 bases respectively, with 21 bases between them.

V gene TRBV7-2 combines with J gene TRBJ2-5; D uncertain. Between the trimmed V and J ends, which lost 5 bases and 6 bases, there was a span of 16 bases. Germline loops: CDR1 SGHTA, CDR2 FQGNSA. The CDR3 sequence is 14 residues long. The CDR3, as DNA: TGTGCCAGCAGCACCGGCCCCGGCGGAAAGACCCAGTACTTC. This encodes CASSTGPGGKTQYF.

This clonotype was seen ten or more times. The gene calls are TRBV5-1 and TRBJ2-7; D call uncertain. The CDR3 loop spans 15 amino acids. With 4 bases removed from V and 4 bases from J, the gap between germline ends came to 18 bases. In germline, CDR1 is SGHRS, CDR2 YFSETQ. In DNA form, the CDR3 reads TGCGCCAGCAGCCCCACACCTGAGGCATCTTACGAGCAGTACTTC. It is translated as CASSPTPEASYEQYF.

This clonotype came up many times. The chain carries TRBV30 and TRBJ2-6; D unclear. The CDR3 extends over 12 amino acids. Between the trimmed V and J ends, which lost 4 bases and 7 bases, there was a span of 8 bases. The V gene's germline CDR1 is GTSNPN and CDR2 SVGIG (reference sequence). The CDR3 DNA reads TGTGCCTGGAAACTTGACGCCAACGTCCTGACTTTC. Its translation: CAWKLDANVLTF.

A few counts support this clonotype. This sequence joins TRBV7-3 and TRBJ2-7; 11 bases align to TRBD2. V shed 4 bases, J shed 7 bases, and the junction held 9 bases outside the gene matches. The V gene's germline CDR1 is SGHTA and CDR2 FQGTGA. This CDR3 comprises 15 residues. CDR3 residues: CASSSTSGDYNEQYF. The CDR3 DNA follows: TGTGCCAGCAGCTCGACTAGCGGGGACTACAATGAGCAGTACTTC.

This clonotype showed up just a few times. This clone may be a read error of a much larger clone one base away. The gene calls are TRBV4-3 and TRBJ2-1; unclear D gene. The J call may be in error: the DNA end matches TRBJ2-7 better. Germline CDR1 is LGHNA and CDR2 is YSLEER. This CDR3 has 14 amino acids. The DNA of the CDR3 is TGCGCCAGCAGCCAGGTTAGCTCCTACAATGAGCAGTACTTC. Its protein is CASSQVSSYNEQYF.

Only one count was recorded for this clonotype. The chain carries TRBV4-3 and TRBJ2-5, with 7 bases that match TRBD2. V lost 0 bases to trimming and J lost 2 bases; unmatched junction nucleotides: 6. Germline CDR1 is LGHNA and CDR2 is YSLEER. This CDR3 is 16 amino acids long. The CDR3 loop is CASSQDGRGIQETQYF. The CDR3 DNA reads TGCGCCAGCAGCCAAGATGGGCGGGGGATACAAGAGACCCAGTACTTC.

For the CDR3, the DNA is TGTGCCAGCAACGCCCTCGAGCAGTTCTTC. Protein: CASNALEQFF. The V and J genes are TRBV7-2 and TRBJ2-1; D remains unclear. Trimming took 7 bases from V and 10 from J, leaving 8 bases between them. Per the germline V gene, CDR1 is SGHTA and CDR2 is FQGNSA. The CDR3 spans 10 residues.

As regards this clonotype: One end of the junction fails to match germline, which may point to a read error. The V and J genes are TRBV10-3 and TRBJ2-7; D could derive from TRBD1 or TRBD2 (5 bases each). This CDR3 comprises 13 residues. The germline CDR1 and CDR2 sequences are ENHRY and SYGVKD. Here the CDR3 DNA reads TGTACCATCAGCCGGGACCTCTCCTACGAGCAGTACTTC. Amino acid sequence: CTISRDLSYEQYF.

This chain's CDR3 is CASSLLAGGSSYEQYF. The CDR3 nucleotides are TGTGCCAGCAGCTTATTAGCGGGGGGGAGCTCCTACGAGCAGTACTTC. J is TRBJ2-7 and V is TRBV7-2; 11 bases agree with TRBD2. The germline CDR1 and CDR2 sequences are SGHTA and FQGNSA. The CDR3 is 16 residues long. Trimming removed 2 bases from V and 0 bases from J; junction bases left unmatched: 3.

Here the CDR3 reads CASGTRSTGNYGYTF. The CDR3 bases are TGTGCCAGCGGGACTCGGTCGACGGGGAACTATGGCTACACCTTC. The genes are TRBV5-4 and TRBJ1-2, with D perhaps TRBD1 (5 bases). The CDR3 spans 15 residues. Trimming took 7 bases from V and 2 from J, leaving 18 bases between them. Germline assignment: CDR1 SGHNT and CDR2 YYREEE (reference sequence).

The J gene is TRBJ2-1, the V gene TRBV5-4, with D perhaps being TRBD1 or TRBD2 (5 bases each). Germline CDR1 and CDR2: SGHNT and YYREEE (reference sequence). V lost 4 bases and J 5 bases, leaving 28 bases between the germline ends. CDR3 length: 19 amino acids. The CDR3, as DNA: TGTGCCAGCAGCCCCTTTACCCGTGGGGGACGCCGCGGCAACAATGAGCAGTTCTTC. Protein: CASSPFTRGGRRGNNEQFF.

Notes on this clonotype: This may arise from a read error, as a much more abundant clone is one base away. V and J are TRBV4-1 and TRBJ1-2; D gene uncertain. Trimming pared 4 bases from V and 7 bases from J, leaving 13 bases between. Germline lookup yields CDR1 MGHRA and CDR2 YSYEKL. The CDR3 runs 13 residues. The CDR3, as DNA: TGCGCCAGCAGCCGAGATCATCTGGGTGGCTACACCTTC. Translated, it gives CASSRDHLGGYTF.

V usage is TRBV5-1 and J usage is TRBJ2-3; 13 bases are a match to TRBD2. The CDR3 is made up of 16 amino acids. V lost 6 bases to trimming and J lost 0 bases; unmatched junction nucleotides: 4. Germline CDR1 is SGHRS and CDR2 is YFSETQ. CDR3: CASTTSGGTSTDTQYF. The CDR3 coding sequence is TGCGCCAGCACGACTAGCGGGGGGACTAGCACAGATACGCAGTATTTT. Based on the CDR3 plus reference TRBV5-1 and TRBJ2-3, the full variable domain is KAGVTQTPRYLIKTRGQQVTLSCSPISGHRSVSWYQQTPGQGLQFLFEYFSETQRNKGNFPGRFSGRQFSNSRSEMNVSTLELGDSALYLCASTTSGGTSTDTQYFGPGTRLTVL.

The V and J genes are TRBV15 and TRBJ1-5, with D uncertain. Trimming left V 1 base short and J 3 bases short, with 10 bases between. The CDR3 covers 15 residues. Germline loops: CDR1 LNHNV, CDR2 YYDKDF (reference sequence). The CDR3 DNA is TGTGCCACCAGCAGAGTAAATGACTACAATCAGCCCCAGCATTTT. Protein sequence: CATSRVNDYNQPQHF.

This clonotype has more than one count but fewer than ten. This sequence joins TRBV6-5 and TRBJ1-2; a weak D match, TRBD1 (5 bases). The CDR3 contains 13 residues. CDR1 is MNHEY and CDR2 is SVGAGI in the germline V gene. Trimming left V 6 bases short and J 3 bases short, with 11 bases between. In nucleotides, the CDR3 is TGTGCCAGCAGGTCCGGGACCTACTATGGCTACACCTTC. This sequence encodes CASRSGTYYGYTF.

The rearrangement links TRBV12-3 or TRBV12-4 to TRBJ2-3; the D is unclear. Trimming cost V 4 bases and J 1 base, with 15 bases left between them. There are 16 residues in the CDR3. CDR3 bases: TGTGCCAGCAGTTCGAATCGCCCGGCGGGCACAGATACGCAGTATTTT. This codes for CASSSNRPAGTDTQYF.

V is TRBV5-1 and J is TRBJ1-6; 7 nucleotides agree with TRBD1. V shed 4 bases and J 9 bases; nucleotides not matched to a gene: 4. CDR3 length: 13 amino acids. Germline-derived CDR1 and CDR2 are SGHRS and YFSETQ. Written as DNA, the CDR3 is TGCGCCAGCAGCGCGGGACAGCCTTCACCCCTCCACTTT. It is translated as CASSAGQPSPLHF.

In its sample, this clonotype was seen many times. V is TRBV7-9 and J is TRBJ2-3, with unresolved D. CDR3 length: 14 amino acids. CDR1 is SEHNR, CDR2 FQNEAQ, per germline (reference sequence). The V gene lost 4 bases and the J gene lost 2 bases, with 10 bases spanning the gap. CDR3 in amino acids: CASSYLRDTDTQYF. As DNA, the CDR3 is TGTGCCAGCAGCTACCTCAGAGACACAGATACGCAGTATTTT. Looking up the rest from reference TRBV7-9 and TRBJ2-3 gives the full variable domain: DTGVSQNPRHKITKRGQNVTFRCDPISEHNRLYWYRQTLGQGPEFLTYFQNEAQLEKSRLLSDRFSAERPKGSFSTLEIQRTEQGDSAMYLCASSYLRDTDTQYFGPGTRLTVL.

Comments on this clonotype: Possible read error: a much larger clone is one base away. V and J are TRBV4-3 and TRBJ2-5; TRBD2 matches 9 bases. The germline V gene encodes CDR1 LGHNA and CDR2 YSLEER. The CDR3 spans 15 residues. V shed 4 bases, J shed 3 bases, and the junction held 6 bases outside the gene matches. The CDR3 region is CASSRNPSGEETQYF. In DNA, the CDR3 is TGCGCCAGCAGCCGGAACCCTAGCGGGGAAGAGACCCAGTACTTC.

The J gene is TRBJ2-3, the V gene TRBV21-1; no check of the table's D call, TRBD1, against the DNA was made. TRBV21-1 counts as a pseudogene. The CDR3 is 17 residues long. CDR3 sequence reads: CASSKVVARAGTDTQYF. As DNA, the CDR3 is TGTGCCAGCAGCAAAGTAGTGGCCAGGGCGGGCACAGATACGCAGTATTTT.

This clonotype was detected a few times. The V call is TRBV27, the J call TRBJ2-7, with D possibly TRBD1 on 5 matching bases. This CDR3 contains 14 residues. Germline-derived CDR1 and CDR2 are MNHEY and SMNVEV (reference sequence). The V end was cut by 6 bases, the J end by 1 base, with 13 bases between. The chain's CDR3 is CASSSDTGSYEQYF. The CDR3, as DNA: TGTGCCAGCAGCTCAGACACAGGATCCTACGAGCAGTACTTC.

This sequence joins TRBV6-5 and TRBJ1-1, with D perhaps TRBD1 (5 bases). In germline, CDR1 is MNHEY, CDR2 SVGAGI. V was cut by 5 bases and J by 1 base, with 11 bases left in between. The CDR3 is 14 residues long. The CDR3 region is CASSTRDRNTEAFF. CDR3 sequence (DNA): TGTGCCAGCAGTACCCGTGACAGGAACACTGAAGCTTTCTTT.

The rearrangement links TRBV12-3 or TRBV12-4 to TRBJ1-1, with 7 bases lining up with TRBD1. The V and J ends lost 8 bases and 1 base, in that order; junction bases with no gene match: 10. CDR3 size: 15 residues. DNA of the CDR3: TGTGCCAGCGGGGGTGGCGGGACAGCGAACACTGAAGCTTTCTTT. Its translation: CASGGGGTANTEAFF.

The table lists this clonotype with many counts. The chain combines TRBV6-6 with TRBJ2-7, with no clear D. CDR3 length equals 12 residues. Trimming took off 5 bases at V and 4 bases at J, with 9 bases between the two ends. The germline CDR1 and CDR2 sequences are MNHNY and SVGAGI (reference sequence). The CDR3 DNA reads TGTGCCAGCAGTCCCGCGGTTTACGAGCAGTACTTC. Its protein product is CASSPAVYEQYF.

This chain connects TRBV3-1 to TRBJ2-7; tentative D call: TRBD1 (6 bases). The J call may be in error: the DNA end matches TRBJ2-5 better. Germline V CDR1 and CDR2: LGHDT, YNNKEL (reference sequence). The CDR3 sequence is 16 residues long. This CDR3 reads CASPLFTGHLGETQYF. Written as DNA, the CDR3 is TGTGCCAGTCCCCTCTTTACGGGACACCTGGGAGAGACCCAGTACTTC.